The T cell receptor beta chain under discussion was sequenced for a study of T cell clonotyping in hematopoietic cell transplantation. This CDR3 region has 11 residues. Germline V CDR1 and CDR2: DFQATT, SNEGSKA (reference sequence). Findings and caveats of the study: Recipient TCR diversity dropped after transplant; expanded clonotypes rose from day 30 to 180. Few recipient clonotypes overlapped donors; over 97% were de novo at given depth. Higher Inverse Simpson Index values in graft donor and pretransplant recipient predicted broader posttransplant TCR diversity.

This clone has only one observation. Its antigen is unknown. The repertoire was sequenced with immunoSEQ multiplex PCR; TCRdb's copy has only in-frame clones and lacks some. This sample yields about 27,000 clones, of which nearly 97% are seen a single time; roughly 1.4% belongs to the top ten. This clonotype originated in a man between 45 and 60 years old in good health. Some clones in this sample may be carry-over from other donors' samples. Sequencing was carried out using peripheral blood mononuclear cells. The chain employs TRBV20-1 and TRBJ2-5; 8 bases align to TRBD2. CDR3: CGGLAQETQYF. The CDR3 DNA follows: TGCGGCGGACTAGCTCAGGAGACCCAGTACTTC.